What follows are 6 T cell receptor beta chains derived from one specimen sequenced in a study of T cell responses to AZD1222 COVID-19 vaccine. Libraries were prepared by immunoSEQ multiplex PCR; TCRdb keeps only in-frame clonotypes and omits some of them. The table has more than 65,000 clones, 70% to 90% seen once. The input for sequencing was peripheral blood, taken 28 days after the second AZD1222 dose. The source is an adult who received the AZD1222 COVID-19 vaccine.

The chain combines TRBV5-4 with TRBJ2-1; perhaps TRBD1 as D (7 bases). Germline loops: CDR1 SGHNT, CDR2 YYREEE (reference sequence). V gave up 0 bases and J gave up 8 bases, with 12 bases separating them. The CDR3 has 14 amino acids. The CDR3 protein is CASSLGQGLDEQFF. In DNA, the CDR3 is TGTGCCAGCAGCTTGGGACAGGGACTCGATGAGCAGTTCTTC.

The chain recombines TRBV25-1 with TRBJ1-1, with D possibly TRBD1 on 5 matching bases. Trimming cost V 5 bases and J 4 bases, with 14 bases left between them. Germline loops: CDR1 MGHDK, CDR2 SYGVNS. The CDR3 totals 14 residues. In DNA form, the CDR3 reads TGTGCCAGCAGTTCACCGGGAAGGGGCACTGAAGCTTTCTTT. Translating gives CASSSPGRGTEAFF.

This chain uses TRBV30 with TRBJ2-5; perhaps TRBD2 as D (5 bases). V lost 1 base to trimming and J lost 5 bases, with 17 bases between them. The CDR3 is made up of 15 amino acids. Germline CDR1 and CDR2: GTSNPN and SVGIG (reference sequence). The CDR3 loop reads CAWSGGSDRGETQYF. CDR3 bases: TGTGCCTGGAGTGGGGGATCCGACCGGGGTGAGACCCAGTACTTC.

The V call is TRBV3-1 (or the pseudogene TRBV3-2), the J call TRBJ1-6; tentative D call: TRBD1 (6 bases). CDR1 and CDR2 from the germline V gene are LGHDT and YNNKEL (reference sequence). CDR3 size: 15 residues. Between the trimmed V and J ends, which lost 3 bases and 9 bases, there was a span of 15 bases. The CDR3 DNA follows: TGTGCCAGCAGCCAGTTGACAGGCATGGGTTCACCCCTCCACTTT. Translated, it gives CASSQLTGMGSPLHF.

This chain links TRBV7-6 with TRBJ1-5; D may be TRBD1 (5 bases). The V gene's germline CDR1 is SGHVS and CDR2 FNYEAQ. This CDR3 region has 15 residues. The V gene lost 3 bases and the J gene lost 3 bases, with 12 bases spanning the gap. CDR3 sequence (DNA): TGTGCCAGCAGCTTGGAAGTGGGGGTCAATCAGCCCCAGCATTTT. It yields the protein CASSLEVGVNQPQHF.

This CDR3 is CASSERGAKNSPLHF. The CDR3 bases are TGTGCCAGCAGTGAAAGGGGGGCGAAGAATTCACCCCTCCACTTT. The chain combines TRBV6-1 with TRBJ1-6, with D possibly TRBD1 on 6 matching bases. Germline CDR1 is MNHNS and CDR2 is SASEGT. Deletions cut 2 bases from V and 7 bases from J, with 12 bases between. The CDR3 consists of 15 residues.